This T cell receptor (beta chain) came from a study of CD8 T cells in Susac syndrome. CDR3 length: 11 residues. Germline V gene lookup returns CDR1 GTSNPN and CDR2 SVGIG (reference sequence). Trimming took off 4 bases at V and 14 bases at J, with 17 bases between the two ends. The RNA, about 0.5 to 1 ug, was put through reverse transcription using random hexamers. Via MiXCR, TCRdb re-called the immunoSEQ multiplex PCR reads, giving one row per CDR3 protein. The sample records roughly 190,000 distinct CDR3 sequences, 80% to 95% being singletons. The authors sequenced TCR beta from blood CD8+ and CD4+ T cells. The study used healthy donors as controls matched for age and sex. While CD8+ and CD4+ T cells were isolated negatively, TEMRA cells were enriched by FACS.

Sequencing input: CD4+ T cells from PBMCs. The chain combines TRBV30 with TRBJ1-1; D not certain. This receptor was taken from a human donor in good health. Written as DNA, the CDR3 is TGTGCCTGGAACCGGTTTACCTCTGTCTTCTTT. It is translated as CAWNRFTSVFF.